These 24 T cell receptor beta chains were all obtained from the same sample, sequenced in a study of CD8+ T cells in alopecia areata. Treatment meaning: oral pan-JAK inhibitor, 5-10 mg twice daily. cDNA reverse transcribed from extracted RNA served as the sequencing template. Sequencing was performed with immunoSEQ multiplex PCR; in TCRdb, only in-frame clones are kept and a portion is missing. The data show roughly 200,000 clones, with 35% to 40% seen just once and 0.48% held by the top ten. Material: CD4+ T cells sorted from blood, obtained at approximately week 30, from a patient treated with tofacitinib. Source of these receptors: a human donor with alopecia areata.

The V and J genes are TRBV30 and TRBJ2-7; 7 positions agree with TRBD1. Germline CDR1 GTSNPN, CDR2 SVGIG (reference sequence). The length of the CDR3 is 14 residues. V lost 2 bases, J lost 4 bases, and 8 bases stayed unmatched. The CDR3 here is CAWSRTGQYYEQYF. The CDR3 DNA reads TGTGCCTGGAGTAGAACGGGACAGTATTACGAGCAGTACTTC.

This clone was counted at least ten times. CDR3 in amino acids: CASSLGRTGELFF. The CDR3 nucleotides are TGTGCCAGTAGTCTCGGTAGGACCGGGGAGCTGTTTTTT. The chain joins TRBV19 to TRBJ2-2; D not certain. From germline, CDR1 is LNHDA and CDR2 SQIVND (reference sequence). Trimming stripped 5 bases from V and 5 bases from J, with 9 bases between. The CDR3 loop spans 13 amino acids.

This clone was counted only a few times. The V call is TRBV6-6, the J call TRBJ1-5; D remains unclear. Trimming pared 5 bases from V and 1 base from J, leaving 15 bases between. The CDR3 contains 16 residues. The V gene's germline CDR1 is MNHNY and CDR2 SVGAGI (reference sequence). CDR3 residues: CASSPTIPMSNQPQHF. For the CDR3, the DNA is TGTGCCAGCAGTCCCACCATTCCTATGAGCAATCAGCCCCAGCATTTT.

This chain joins TRBV7-9 and TRBJ1-5; D is uncertain. This CDR3 region has 15 residues. From germline, CDR1 is SEHNR and CDR2 FQNEAQ (reference sequence). The ends were cut back, 1 base at V and 2 bases at J, with 9 bases in the middle. CDR3 sequence reads: CASSLGGFGNQPQHF. The CDR3 bases are TGTGCCAGCAGCTTAGGAGGGTTTGGCAATCAGCCCCAGCATTTT. The whole variable domain, remainder taken from reference TRBV7-9 and TRBJ1-5, is DTGVSQNPRHKITKRGQNVTFRCDPISEHNRLYWYRQTLGQGPEFLTYFQNEAQLEKSRLLSDRFSAERPKGSFSTLEIQRTEQGDSAMYLCASSLGGFGNQPQHFGDGTRLSIL.

This clone was counted only a few times. The chain carries TRBV5-6 and TRBJ2-7; TRBD1 is a possible D gene (5 bases). Germline CDR1 and CDR2: SGHDT and YYEEEE. The length of the CDR3 is 12 residues. Trimming shortened V by 6 bases and J by 1 base, and 8 bases separated the two germline ends. CDR3 in amino acids: CASNRQSYEQYF. The DNA of the CDR3 is TGTGCCAGCAACAGACAGTCCTACGAGCAGTACTTC.

This clone has more than one count but fewer than ten. This chain joins TRBV29-1 and TRBJ2-3, with TRBD2 identical over 11 bases. V lost 6 bases to trimming and J lost 5 bases; unmatched junction nucleotides: 7. Germline-derived CDR1 and CDR2 are SQVTM and ANQGSEA. The CDR3 contains 14 residues. CDR3 protein: CSVGLLAGVDTQYF. The CDR3 DNA sequence: TGCAGCGTCGGATTACTAGCGGGAGTAGATACGCAGTATTTT.

This clone was recorded a few times. The gene calls are TRBV19 and TRBJ1-6, with TRBD1 identical over 12 bases. Trimming cost V 6 bases and J 7 bases; bases outside gene matches: 4. CDR3 length: 15 residues. Germline-derived CDR1 and CDR2 are LNHDA and SQIVND (reference sequence). The CDR3 DNA reads TGTGCCAGTAGGGGACAGGGGGCCGGGAATTCACCCCTCCACTTT. Residues: CASRGQGAGNSPLHF.

The chain joins TRBV9 to TRBJ1-2; D unresolved. Germline assignment: CDR1 SGDLS and CDR2 YYNGEE. This CDR3 contains 13 residues. Between the trimmed V and J ends, which lost 4 bases and 4 bases, there was a span of 11 bases. The CDR3: CASSHQVGYGYTF. The CDR3 DNA sequence: TGTGCCAGCAGCCACCAGGTAGGCTATGGCTACACCTTC.

The chain joins TRBV7-9 to TRBJ1-6; the D is unclear. V lost 4 bases to trimming and J lost 6 bases, with 10 bases between them. CDR1 and CDR2 from the germline V gene are SEHNR and FQNEAQ (reference sequence). This CDR3 has 14 residues. CDR3 loop: CASSSGLGNSPLHF. In nucleotides, the CDR3 is TGTGCCAGCAGCTCGGGCCTGGGTAATTCACCCCTCCACTTT.

This clone turned up a few times. V and J are TRBV18 and TRBJ2-3, with no clear D. CDR1 and CDR2 (germline): KGHSH, LQKENI. CDR3 size: 12 residues. Trimming cost V 5 bases and J 5 bases, with 8 bases left between them. CDR3 in DNA: TGTGCCAGCTCATCGCGTCTAGATACGCAGTATTTT. It codes for CASSSRLDTQYF.

This clone has a handful of counts. V usage is TRBV5-5 and J usage is TRBJ1-5; D gene uncertain. The CDR3 covers 15 residues. Germline values: CDR1 SGHKS, CDR2 YYEKEE (reference sequence). Trimming took off 0 bases at V and 1 base at J, with 8 bases between the two ends. The chain's CDR3 is CASSLGTDSNQPQHF. Here the CDR3 DNA reads TGTGCCAGCAGCTTGGGAACCGACAGCAATCAGCCCCAGCATTTT.

The chain is built from TRBV4-2 and TRBJ1-5, with D perhaps matching TRBD1 (6 bases). V lost 0 bases and J 9 bases, leaving 21 bases between the germline ends. CDR1 is LGHNA, CDR2 YNFKEQ, per germline. This CDR3 spans 17 amino acids. The CDR3 DNA is TGTGCCAGCAGCCAAGATGGGGCAGGGGCCGGGTTGGGGCCCCAGCATTTT. This sequence encodes CASSQDGAGAGLGPQHF.

The chain carries TRBV4-2 and TRBJ2-3; the match to TRBD2 covers 16 bases. CDR3 length equals 17 residues. CDR1 is LGHNA and CDR2 is YNFKEQ in the germline V gene. V trimming: 4 bases; J trimming: 5 bases; junction bases outside the gene matches: 6. DNA for the CDR3: TGTGCCAGCAGCCCGGGACTAGCGGGGGGGCCGCAAGATACGCAGTATTTT. It is translated as CASSPGLAGGPQDTQYF.

The chain couples TRBV6-1 to TRBJ2-1; 12 nucleotides align to TRBD2. The CDR3 totals 15 residues. Per germline, CDR1 MNHNS and CDR2 SASEGT. V shed 5 bases, J shed 5 bases, and the junction held 4 bases outside the gene matches. This chain's CDR3 is CASSPLAGGDNEQFF. CDR3 bases: TGTGCCAGCAGTCCCCTAGCGGGAGGGGACAATGAGCAGTTCTTC.

The chain carries TRBV30 and TRBJ1-2; a weak D match, TRBD1 (6 bases). Trimming removed 5 bases from V and 5 bases from J, with 9 bases in between. This CDR3 comprises 11 residues. Germline CDR1 reads GTSNPN; CDR2 reads SVGIG (reference sequence). The CDR3 nucleotides read TGTGCCTGGGAGAGGGGGTATGGCTACACCTTC. Translating gives CAWERGYGYTF.

This clone came up many times. The chain has TRBV20-1 and TRBJ1-1, with D uncertain. CDR3 length: 11 amino acids. Between the trimmed V and J ends, which lost 5 bases and 1 base, there was a span of 5 bases. Germline CDR1 reads DFQATT; CDR2 reads SNEGSKA (reference sequence). The CDR3 region has the DNA TGCAGTGCTCCGGGGAACACTGAAGCTTTCTTT. This encodes CSAPGNTEAFF.

V is TRBV29-1 and J is TRBJ2-1; D not resolved. Germline-derived CDR1 and CDR2 are SQVTM and ANQGSEA. Trimming stripped 5 bases from V and 7 bases from J, with 9 bases between. This CDR3 spans 11 amino acids. The CDR3 loop reads CSVRAPNEQFF. The CDR3 coding sequence is TGCAGCGTTCGAGCCCCTAATGAGCAGTTCTTC.

This clone has a handful of counts. DNA for the CDR3: TGTGCCAGCAGCTTAGTCAGGAGGTTAGATACGCAGTATTTT. Its translation: CASSLVRRLDTQYF. The gene calls are TRBV5-5 and TRBJ2-3; D is perhaps TRBD2 (5 bases). The CDR3 is made up of 14 amino acids. Germline V gene data show CDR1 as SGHKS and CDR2 as YYEKEE (reference sequence). With 2 bases removed from V and 5 bases from J, the gap between germline ends came to 12 bases.

There are a few counts of this clone. This chain connects TRBV7-8 to TRBJ2-1; the match to TRBD2 covers 13 bases. Germline assignment: CDR1 SGHVS and CDR2 FQNEAQ. V lost 6 bases to trimming and J lost 8 bases; unmatched junction nucleotides: 7. The CDR3 is made up of 15 amino acids. The CDR3 DNA sequence: TGTGCCAGCAGGGGGACTAGCGGGGCAGGCGATGAGCAGTTCTTC. It encodes CASRGTSGAGDEQFF.

The chain uses TRBV6-5 and TRBJ2-7; the D gene is possibly TRBD1 (6 bases). The CDR3 has 15 amino acids. Germline CDR1 is MNHEY and CDR2 is SVGAGI. Between the trimmed V and J ends, which lost 9 bases and 0 bases, there was a span of 18 bases. DNA for the CDR3: TGTGCCAGTTTCCGGGACACTTTAAGCTCCTACGAGCAGTACTTC. This gives the protein CASFRDTLSSYEQYF.

V usage is TRBV7-2 and J usage is TRBJ2-7; 12 positions match TRBD2. V dropped 5 bases and J dropped 4; count of bases not matched to a gene: 6. Looked up from germline, CDR1 is SGHTA and CDR2 is FQGNSA. The CDR3 is made up of 15 amino acids. The CDR3 here is CASSSTGLAGYEQYF. CDR3 DNA sequence: TGTGCCAGCAGCAGTACGGGACTAGCGGGTTACGAGCAGTACTTC.

Many counts were recorded for this clone. The chain carries TRBV6-1 and TRBJ2-4; 8 bases fit TRBD2. Germline V gene data show CDR1 as MNHNS and CDR2 as SASEGT. The length of the CDR3 is 14 residues. The V segment lost 6 bases and the J segment 6 bases; nucleotides outside the gene matches: 7. The CDR3 spells CASRLLAGLNIQYF. The CDR3 coding sequence is TGTGCCAGCAGACTCCTAGCGGGTTTAAACATTCAGTACTTC.

The chain is built from TRBV6-1 and TRBJ2-1; a weak D match, TRBD2 (5 bases). CDR3 length: 12 residues. Germline CDR1 MNHNS, CDR2 SASEGT. Trimming shortened V by 8 bases and J by 4 bases, and 9 bases separated the two germline ends. As DNA, the CDR3 is TGTGCCAGCGGCCTAGCATACAATGAGCAGTTCTTC. The encoded protein is CASGLAYNEQFF.

V and J are TRBV7-9 and TRBJ1-1; D remains unclear. This CDR3 is 11 amino acids long. Germline V CDR1 and CDR2: SEHNR, FQNEAQ (reference sequence). Trimming pared 5 bases from V and 9 bases from J, leaving 10 bases between. This chain's CDR3 is CASSRGQKAFF. CDR3 nucleotides: TGTGCCAGCAGCCGCGGGCAGAAAGCTTTCTTT.